These 22 T cell receptor beta chains were all obtained from the same sample, sequenced in a study of patients and donors after allogeneic stem cell transplantation. A single record per CDR3 protein comes from TCRdb applying MiXCR to the RT-PCR reads. The table shows 150,000 to 200,000 distinct CDR3 sequences, with about 30% occurring only once. Sequences were obtained from blood, either unsorted or a sorted T cell fraction (not recorded which). The receptors were sampled from a human donor who was either an allogeneic HSCT recipient or a stem cell or donor lymphocyte infusion donor (not recorded which). It is not recorded whose cells these are; they may come from a transplant donor.

The sample holds a few counts of this clonotype. The chain uses TRBV18 and TRBJ2-5; 8 bases line up with TRBD1. The V gene end was trimmed by 2 bases and the J gene end by 5 bases; junction bases not matched to a gene: 4. Germline CDR1 is KGHSH and CDR2 is LQKENI. This CDR3 has 14 amino acids. This chain's CDR3 is CASSPTDRVETQYF. The CDR3 nucleotides are TGTGCCAGCTCACCAACGGACAGGGTCGAGACCCAGTACTTC.

This chain connects TRBV5-1 to TRBJ2-5; 10 nucleotides agree with TRBD2. This CDR3 has 17 residues. V gave up 0 bases and J gave up 5 bases; unmatched junction bases: 10. From germline, CDR1 is SGHRS and CDR2 YFSETQ. CDR3 DNA sequence: TGCGCCAGCAGCTTGGCCTGGCTAGCGGGAGAAAGTGAGACCCAGTACTTC. It encodes CASSLAWLAGESETQYF.

This CDR3 is CSALDAGGDNEKLFF. The CDR3 bases are TGCAGTGCTTTGGACGCCGGGGGCGATAATGAAAAACTGTTTTTT. This rearrangement joins TRBV20-1 to TRBJ1-4, with D possibly being TRBD1 (6 bases). This CDR3 region has 15 residues. In germline, CDR1 is DFQATT, CDR2 SNEGSKA (reference sequence). Between the trimmed V and J ends, which lost 5 bases and 4 bases, there was a span of 17 bases.

The rearrangement links TRBV11-2 to TRBJ2-1; TRBD2 matches at 8 bases. The ends lost 3 bases at V and 3 bases at J; junction bases unmatched: 10. The CDR3 is made up of 17 amino acids. Germline V gives CDR1 SGHAT, CDR2 FQNNGV. As DNA, the CDR3 is TGTGCCAGCAGCTTCGGAAAAGCGGGAGTCATCTACAATGAGCAGTTCTTC. It specifies CASSFGKAGVIYNEQFF.

This clonotype appeared a few times. This rearrangement joins TRBV2 to TRBJ1-4; D might be TRBD1 (6 bases). Germline V gives CDR1 SNHLY, CDR2 FYNNEI. Trimming shortened V by 7 bases and J by 6 bases, and 18 bases separated the two germline ends. The CDR3 totals 15 residues. CDR3 DNA: TGTGCCAGCACTTTCCAGGGGACTGAGTATGAAAAACTGTTTTTT. Amino acids: CASTFQGTEYEKLFF.

This chain uses TRBV10-2 with TRBJ1-1, with D possibly matching TRBD1 (6 bases). Trimming pared 7 bases from V and 6 bases from J, leaving 9 bases between. This CDR3 spans 11 amino acids. Germline V gene data show CDR1 as WSHSY and CDR2 as SAAADI. CDR3 loop: CASKRGSEAFF. For the CDR3, the DNA is TGCGCCAGCAAAAGGGGGTCTGAAGCTTTCTTT.

V is TRBV24-1 and J is TRBJ2-7; weak D call: TRBD2 (6 bases). The CDR3 is made up of 14 amino acids. V lost 9 bases and J lost 0, with 14 bases in between. Looked up from germline, CDR1 is KGHDR and CDR2 is SFDVKD. CDR3 coding DNA: TGTGCCACCCCTGGGACTGAAAGCTCCTACGAGCAGTACTTC. Its protein is CATPGTESSYEQYF.

The table lists this clonotype with a few counts. The gene calls are TRBV25-1 and TRBJ2-3; 11 bases align to TRBD2. Germline assignment: CDR1 MGHDK and CDR2 SYGVNS. The CDR3 spans 17 residues. V trimming: 0 bases; J trimming: 4 bases; junction bases outside the gene matches: 6. The CDR3 is CASSEYFLAGGADTQYF. CDR3 bases: TGTGCCAGCAGTGAATATTTCTTAGCGGGAGGGGCAGATACGCAGTATTTT.

This clonotype turned up a few times. The rearrangement links TRBV20-1 to TRBJ2-2; D call uncertain. In germline, CDR1 is DFQATT, CDR2 SNEGSKA (reference sequence). The CDR3 covers 15 residues. V was pared by 1 base and J by 0 bases, with 9 bases between. The DNA of the CDR3 is TGCAGTGCTAGAGGTTCGACACCGAACACCGGGGAGCTGTTTTTT. This translates into CSARGSTPNTGELFF.

This clonotype was seen at least ten times. This chain links TRBV6-2 or TRBV6-3 with TRBJ1-1, with 9 bases matching TRBD1. CDR1 MNHEY and CDR2 SVGEGT come from the germline V gene. The CDR3 has 13 residues. With 6 bases clipped from V and 2 bases from J, the junction kept 1 base outside the gene matches. CDR3 amino acids: CASRDRGNTEAFF. The CDR3 DNA follows: TGTGCCAGCAGGGACAGGGGCAACACTGAAGCTTTCTTT.

This clonotype was seen a handful of times. DNA for the CDR3: TGTGCCAGTAGTTTACCTTCAGGGGCGAACACTGAAGCTTTCTTT. This encodes CASSLPSGANTEAFF. The chain carries TRBV19 and TRBJ1-1; D is possibly TRBD1 (6 bases). Germline-derived CDR1 and CDR2 are LNHDA and SQIVND (reference sequence). Trimming stripped 5 bases from V and 1 base from J, with 14 bases between. This CDR3 region has 15 residues.

The genes are TRBV5-6 and TRBJ2-2; D might be TRBD1 or TRBD2, each matching 6 bases. CDR1 is SGHDT, CDR2 YYEEEE, per germline. The CDR3 totals 17 residues. The V gene lost 0 bases and the J gene lost 5 bases, with 17 bases spanning the gap. DNA of the CDR3: TGTGCCAGCAGCTTGGACCCTCGGGGGCGCAGAACCGGGGAGCTGTTTTTT. Translation: CASSLDPRGRRTGELFF.

This chain connects TRBV3-1 to TRBJ1-1, with 7 bases identical to TRBD1. Germline V lookup: CDR1 LGHDT, CDR2 YNNKEL (reference sequence). The CDR3 length is 14 residues. With 4 bases clipped from V and 2 bases from J, the junction kept 4 bases outside the gene matches. CDR3 DNA sequence: TGTGCCAGCAGCCTCACAGGGGCCAACACTGAAGCTTTCTTT. Translation: CASSLTGANTEAFF.

The chain joins TRBV20-1 to TRBJ2-1; maybe TRBD2 (6 bases). Trimming pared 0 bases from V and 2 bases from J, leaving 14 bases between. Germline V gives CDR1 DFQATT, CDR2 SNEGSKA (reference sequence). This CDR3 contains 16 residues. Here the CDR3 reads CSARDAGTPTYNEQFF. The DNA of the CDR3 is TGCAGTGCTAGAGATGCCGGGACTCCGACCTACAATGAGCAGTTCTTC.

Only a few counts were recorded for this clonotype. The gene calls are TRBV4-3 and TRBJ1-4; D is perhaps TRBD1 (5 bases). CDR1 is LGHNA, CDR2 YSLEER, per germline. This CDR3 has 14 residues. The V gene lost 0 bases and the J gene lost 11 bases, with 13 bases spanning the gap. CDR3 DNA: TGCGCCAGCAGCCAAGATAAGCAGGGAAGGAAACTGTTTTTT. It specifies CASSQDKQGRKLFF.

The V call is TRBV18, the J call TRBJ2-7, with 7 bases identical to TRBD2. The CDR3 spans 13 residues. CDR1 and CDR2 from the germline V gene are KGHSH and LQKENI. V dropped 6 bases and J dropped 3; count of bases not matched to a gene: 5. The CDR3 loop is CASSVGTIYEQYF. The CDR3 DNA reads TGTGCCAGCTCGGTCGGGACTATCTACGAGCAGTACTTC.

CDR3: CASSQDGVINQPQHF. The CDR3 nucleotides read TGCGCCAGCAGCCAAGATGGGGTTATCAATCAGCCCCAGCATTTT. The chain links TRBV4-1 to TRBJ1-5, with D unresolved. With 0 bases removed from V and 3 bases from J, the gap between germline ends came to 9 bases. The V gene's germline CDR1 is MGHRA and CDR2 YSYEKL. CDR3 size: 15 residues.

This clonotype was recorded many times. The chain joins TRBV28 to TRBJ1-6; 9 positions agree with TRBD1. Germline trimming cut 4 bases from V and 6 bases from J; bases unmatched to any gene: 4. This CDR3 region has 15 residues. Germline V lookup: CDR1 MDHEN, CDR2 SYDVKM. CDR3 nucleotides: TGTGCCAGCAGTTCCCCGGGACAGGGTAATTCACCCCTCCACTTT. This sequence encodes CASSSPGQGNSPLHF.

The gene calls are TRBV7-9 and TRBJ2-3; TRBD1 is a possible D gene (5 bases). This CDR3 has 16 amino acids. Trimming stripped 7 bases from V and 0 bases from J, with 17 bases between. Germline values: CDR1 SEHNR, CDR2 FQNEAQ (reference sequence). The CDR3 loop reads CASTNQGSLSTDTQYF. CDR3 nucleotide sequence: TGTGCCAGCACCAATCAGGGCAGCCTAAGCACAGATACGCAGTATTTT.

The chain carries TRBV12-3 or TRBV12-4 and TRBJ2-1, with D maybe TRBD1 (5 bases). The V end lost 2 bases, the J end lost 10 bases, and 12 bases lay between the germline ends. CDR3 length: 13 residues. The CDR3 protein is CASSLRGNGEQFF. As DNA, the CDR3 is TGTGCCAGCAGTTTAAGGGGTAATGGGGAGCAGTTCTTC.

This clonotype occurred a few times. The genes are TRBV6-5 and TRBJ1-2; a possible D gene is TRBD1 (5 bases). V shed 9 bases and J shed 5 bases, with 19 bases lying between them. The CDR3 covers 14 residues. The germline CDR1 and CDR2 sequences are MNHEY and SVGAGI. The CDR3 DNA follows: TGTGCCAGTAGTCAGGTTGGGGCCTTATATGGCTACACCTTC. It translates to CASSQVGALYGYTF.

The chain employs TRBV18 and TRBJ2-1, with TRBD2 identical over 9 bases. Trimming at V came to 2 bases and at J to 5 bases, leaving 13 bases not matched to a gene. Germline CDR1 and CDR2: KGHSH and LQKENI. This CDR3 is built from 18 residues. CDR3 in DNA: TGTGCCAGCTCACCAGGCCTCTTGAGAGCGGGAGGTAACAATGAGCAGTTCTTC. Encoded protein: CASSPGLLRAGGNNEQFF.